The 20 T cell receptor beta chains in this list originate from one sample, sequenced in a study of cytomegalovirus exposure and HLA in healthy donors. PCR primers comprised 60 Vbeta and 13 Jbeta primers. Clones were read by immunoSEQ multiplex PCR, and TCRdb kept only the in-frame ones, dropping some. In the table there are approximately 170,000 clones, around four fifths of which are singletons. Sequencing used PBMCs. The source is a female donor in good health and CMV-seronegative.

This clone occurred once. V is TRBV15 and J is TRBJ2-1; 8 bases line up with TRBD2. Per the germline V gene, CDR1 is LNHNV and CDR2 is YYDKDF (reference sequence). The length of the CDR3 is 16 residues. V was pared by 0 bases and J by 9 bases, with 10 bases of the junction left unmatched. CDR3 in DNA: TGTGCCACCAGCAGAGATATAAGCGGGAGTGGGAGTGAGCAGTTCTTC. This encodes CATSRDISGSGSEQFF.

This clone has just a few counts. V is TRBV5-4 and J is TRBJ2-5; possibly TRBD1 for D (5 bases). The germline V and J ends were trimmed by 1 base and 2 bases, with 9 bases remaining between them. The germline V gene has CDR1 SGHNT and CDR2 YYREEE (reference sequence). This CDR3 region has 14 residues. CDR3 in DNA: TGTGCCAGCAGCTTGTTCAGGGATCAAGAGACCCAGTACTTC. Translating gives CASSLFRDQETQYF.

V and J are TRBV5-5 and TRBJ1-6; D is possibly TRBD1 (6 bases). The CDR3 totals 15 residues. Trimming removed 6 bases at V and 8 bases at J, with 18 bases between. Germline V gene lookup returns CDR1 SGHKS and CDR2 YYEKEE (reference sequence). Here the CDR3 DNA reads TGTGCCAGCACCCCGACAGGAACCTACGATTCACCCCTCCACTTT. Amino acids: CASTPTGTYDSPLHF.

The rearrangement uses TRBV9 and TRBJ1-6; TRBD1 matches at 9 bases. CDR3 size: 15 residues. With 0 bases clipped from V and 9 bases from J, the junction kept 4 bases outside the gene matches. CDR1 is SGDLS, CDR2 YYNGEE, per germline. The CDR3, as DNA: TGTGCCAGCAGCGTAGGGGACAGGGTGGGTTCACCCCTCCACTTT. Translating gives CASSVGDRVGSPLHF.

The CDR3: CASSPWTGLGEKLFF. As DNA, the CDR3 is TGTGCCAGCAGTCCATGGACAGGGCTAGGGGAAAAACTGTTTTTT. V usage is TRBV28 and J usage is TRBJ1-4, with 8 bases that match TRBD1. Trimming took 5 bases from V and 8 from J; bases not matched to a gene: 10. Germline-derived CDR1 and CDR2 are MDHEN and SYDVKM. The CDR3 loop spans 15 amino acids.

This clone was observed a single time. This chain joins TRBV19 and TRBJ2-5; 9 bases line up with TRBD2. V trimming: 7 bases; J trimming: 4 bases; junction bases outside the gene matches: 4. The CDR3 consists of 13 residues. Per the germline V gene, CDR1 is LNHDA and CDR2 is SQIVND (reference sequence). The CDR3 bases are TGTGCCAGTACCGTAGCGGGAGCAGAGACCCAGTACTTC. Its translation is CASTVAGAETQYF.

CDR3 loop: CASSLRTGNNEKLFF. CDR3 DNA: TGTGCCAGCAGCTTAAGGACAGGGAATAATGAAAAACTGTTTTTT. The chain recombines TRBV7-6 with TRBJ1-4; 8 bases line up with TRBD1. The CDR3 has 15 residues. Per germline, CDR1 SGHVS and CDR2 FNYEAQ. V shed 2 bases, J shed 4 bases, and the junction held 3 bases outside the gene matches.

This clone was seen only a few times. The V gene is TRBV11-1, the J gene TRBJ1-1; 8 bases agree with TRBD1. CDR3 length: 14 amino acids. V lost 5 bases to trimming and J lost 1 base; unmatched junction nucleotides: 3. CDR1 and CDR2 from the germline V gene are SGHAT and FQDESV (reference sequence). The chain's CDR3 is CASSITGGNTEAFF. In nucleotides, the CDR3 is TGTGCCAGCAGCATAACAGGGGGGAACACTGAAGCTTTCTTT.

The rearrangement joins TRBV7-3 to TRBJ2-3; 7 positions agree with TRBD2. The CDR3 contains 12 residues. Germline trimming cut 6 bases from V and 6 bases from J; bases unmatched to any gene: 3. Germline values: CDR1 SGHTA, CDR2 FQGTGA. The chain's CDR3 is CASSPGGDTQYF. DNA for the CDR3: TGTGCCAGCAGTCCGGGGGGTGATACGCAGTATTTT.

The chain carries TRBV5-6 and TRBJ1-1; D is unresolved. Germline V gene lookup returns CDR1 SGHDT and CDR2 YYEEEE. The CDR3 covers 13 residues. V was trimmed by 3 bases and J by 3 bases, leaving 9 bases between them. The CDR3 sequence: CASSSELHTEAFF. The CDR3 coding sequence is TGTGCCAGCAGCTCTGAGCTCCACACTGAAGCTTTCTTT. Looking up the rest from reference TRBV5-6 and TRBJ1-1 gives the full variable domain: DAGVTQSPTHLIKTRGQQVTLRCSPKSGHDTVSWYQQALGQGPQFIFQYYEEEERQRGNFPDRFSGHQFPNYSSELNVNALLLGDSALYLCASSSELHTEAFFGQGTRLTVV.

The rearrangement joins TRBV21-1 to TRBJ2-1; the table's D call, TRBD1, has no DNA check behind it. TRBV21-1 has pseudogene status. The length of the CDR3 is 17 residues. The CDR3 here is CASSPPPDRNSYNEQFF. CDR3 coding DNA: TGTGCCAGCAGCCCGCCCCCCGACAGAAACTCCTACAATGAGCAGTTCTTC.

This clone has a single count. The V call is TRBV6-1, the J call TRBJ1-2; 7 nucleotides line up with TRBD1. Unmatched junction bases numbered 13, after V lost 7 bases and J lost 8 bases. The CDR3 spans 14 residues. CDR1 MNHNS and CDR2 SASEGT come from the germline V gene. The CDR3 DNA reads TGTGCCAGCACGGGACAAGACAGGGCGAGGGGCTACACCTTC. Amino acid sequence: CASTGQDRARGYTF.

The sample holds one count of this clone. The chain links TRBV9 to TRBJ2-3, with 10 bases matching TRBD2. Germline assignment: CDR1 SGDLS and CDR2 YYNGEE. Trimming took 5 bases from V and 1 from J; bases not matched to a gene: 7. There are 16 residues in the CDR3. CDR3 sequence: CASSASLAGGTDTQYF. CDR3 nucleotide sequence: TGTGCCAGCAGTGCCTCCCTAGCGGGAGGCACAGATACGCAGTATTTT. The variable domain in full, with the rest retrieved from reference TRBV9 and TRBJ2-3, is DSGVTQTPKHLITATGQRVTLRCSPRSGDLSVYWYQQSLDQGLQFLIQYYNGEERAKGNILERFSAQQFPDLHSELNLSSLELGDSALYFCASSASLAGGTDTQYFGPGTRLTVL.

This clone was observed a single time. CDR3 nucleotides: TGTGCCAGAGGATCCGGGACACAGTACTTC. This translates into CARGSGTQYF. V and J are TRBV30 and TRBJ2-7; D possibly corresponds to TRBD1 (6 bases). The V end lost 8 bases, the J end lost 10 bases, and 15 bases lay between the germline ends. Germline V CDR1 and CDR2: GTSNPN, SVGIG (reference sequence). This CDR3 is 10 amino acids long.

The J gene is TRBJ2-7, the V gene TRBV28; 7 nucleotides line up with TRBD1. The CDR3 consists of 14 residues. V dropped 5 bases and J dropped 0; count of bases not matched to a gene: 4. Germline CDR1 and CDR2: MDHEN and SYDVKM. The CDR3 loop reads CASSPGQASYEQYF. Here the CDR3 DNA reads TGTGCCAGCAGTCCCGGACAGGCCTCCTACGAGCAGTACTTC. Variable domain in full (rest from reference TRBV28 and TRBJ2-7): DVKVTQSSRYLVKRTGEKVFLECVQDMDHENMFWYRQDPGLGLRLIYFSYDVKMKEKGDIPEGYSVSREKKERFSLILESASTNQTSMYLCASSPGQASYEQYFGPGTRLTVT.

The chain has TRBV11-2 and TRBJ1-5, with D perhaps TRBD1 (5 bases). The CDR3 has 14 amino acids. V was pared by 5 bases and J by 0 bases, with 8 bases between. Per germline, CDR1 SGHAT and CDR2 FQNNGV. CDR3 in amino acids: CASSLGLSNQPQHF. The CDR3 bases are TGTGCCAGCAGCCTGGGACTTAGCAATCAGCCCCAGCATTTT.

The genes are TRBV10-3 and TRBJ1-4; D gene uncertain. Trimming removed 6 bases from V and 0 bases from J, with 14 bases in between. The CDR3 loop spans 16 amino acids. Germline CDR1 and CDR2: ENHRY and SYGVKD. The CDR3 DNA reads TGTGCCATCAGCGAAGAGGGCGGGACAACTAATGAAAAACTGTTTTTT. This translates into CAISEEGGTTNEKLFF.

The chain links TRBV6-5 to TRBJ2-7; 9 nucleotides line up with TRBD2. Unmatched junction bases numbered 8, after V lost 6 bases and J lost 2 bases. This CDR3 has 15 amino acids. CDR1 is MNHEY and CDR2 is SVGAGI in the germline V gene. The CDR3 DNA reads TGTGCCAGCAGAGTAGAGCGGGGGGCCACCTACGAGCAGTACTTC. It translates to CASRVERGATYEQYF.

The chain links TRBV6-1 to TRBJ2-3; 8 nucleotides agree with TRBD1. Germline trimming cut 4 bases from V and 3 bases from J; bases unmatched to any gene: 9. The germline CDR1 and CDR2 sequences are MNHNS and SASEGT. This CDR3 has 16 amino acids. Here the CDR3 DNA reads TGTGCCAGCAGTGCTCGGGCAGGGGGCGCGACAGATACGCAGTATTTT. The encoded protein is CASSARAGGATDTQYF.

The J gene is TRBJ1-1, the V gene TRBV28; 9 nucleotides match TRBD1. This CDR3 has 14 amino acids. Trimming cost V 6 bases and J 5 bases; bases outside gene matches: 7. The V gene's germline CDR1 is MDHEN and CDR2 SYDVKM. This chain's CDR3 is CASRPTGGRTEAFF. CDR3 coding DNA: TGTGCCAGCAGACCAACAGGGGGCAGGACTGAAGCTTTCTTT.